This passage covers 30 T cell receptor beta chains from one sample sequenced in a study of blood T cells in healthy people across ages. Primers used in a second PCR of roughly 6 to 11 cycles were a sample-barcoded 5' primer and a J-beta primer mix. TCRdb passed the 5' RACE reads through MiXCR, listing each CDR3 protein once. Of 1,500,000 or so distinct CDR3 sequences in the sample, about 42% were seen once. The sample comprised blood. The source is a woman under 30 in good health.

The chain couples TRBV12-3 or TRBV12-4 to TRBJ2-7; 10 bases are shared with TRBD2. The closer fit of TRBJ2-5 to the DNA end suggests the J call may be wrong. This CDR3 region has 19 residues. The CDR3 is CASSLLLSSGRSRYETQYF. As DNA, the CDR3 is TGTGCCAGCAGTTTGCTTTTGAGTAGCGGGAGGTCGAGATACGAGACCCAGTACTTC.

This clonotype came up a few times. The chain couples TRBV21-1 to TRBJ2-7. TRBV21-1 is marked as a pseudogene. The CDR3 loop spans 16 amino acids. The CDR3 nucleotides are TGTGCCAGCAGCACTAATGAGACCCAAGGCCCCTACGAGCAGTACTTC. Translated: CASSTNETQGPYEQYF.

The CDR3 protein is CASSQGPQEETQYF. In DNA, the CDR3 is TGCGCCAGCAGCCAAGGTCCGCAGGAAGAGACCCAGTACTTC. The chain couples TRBV4-3 to TRBJ2-5; D gene ambiguous. V was clipped by 1 base and J by 3 bases, with 9 bases between them. Germline CDR1 LGHNA, CDR2 YSLEER. This CDR3 spans 14 amino acids.

This chain uses TRBV7-8 with TRBJ1-1, with D possibly matching TRBD1 (6 bases). This CDR3 has 14 residues. V was cut by 6 bases and J by 4 bases, with 15 bases left in between. Germline CDR1 SGHVS, CDR2 FQNEAQ. This chain's CDR3 is CASRRARGPTEAFF. The CDR3 coding sequence is TGTGCCAGCAGACGTGCCAGGGGCCCCACTGAAGCTTTCTTT.

The chain recombines TRBV28 with TRBJ1-4, with TRBD1 matching 7 bases. V was pared by 7 bases and J by 6 bases, with 8 bases of the junction left unmatched. This CDR3 comprises 14 residues. CDR1 is MDHEN, CDR2 SYDVKM, per germline. The CDR3, as DNA: TGTGCCAGCACAACCTACGACAGGGATGAAAAACTGTTTTTT. Its protein is CASTTYDRDEKLFF.

CDR3 sequence: CASSLTGSPTTYNEQFF. For the CDR3, the DNA is TGTGCCAGCAGTTTAACCGGGTCCCCCACCACCTACAATGAGCAGTTCTTC. The J gene is TRBJ2-1, the V gene TRBV12-3 or TRBV12-4, with D uncertain. The germline V and J ends were trimmed by 2 bases and 2 bases, with 16 bases remaining between them. The CDR3 sequence is 17 residues long.

This clonotype showed up just once. This chain joins TRBV27 and TRBJ2-7; 9 bases map to TRBD1. Germline lookup yields CDR1 MNHEY and CDR2 SMNVEV (reference sequence). The CDR3 has 12 amino acids. V lost 6 bases and J lost 6; bases outside the gene matches: 3. The CDR3 spells CASRKTGGEQYF. Here the CDR3 DNA reads TGTGCCAGCAGAAAGACAGGGGGCGAGCAGTACTTC.

This chain connects TRBV20-1 to TRBJ1-5; D is ambiguous. Deletions cut 6 bases from V and 10 bases from J, with 22 bases between. The CDR3 contains 14 residues. Germline CDR1 and CDR2: DFQATT and SNEGSKA (reference sequence). CDR3 coding DNA: TGCAGTGCCCAACCCGGGAACGAGATATTTCCCCAGCATTTT. It is translated as CSAQPGNEIFPQHF.

The rearrangement uses TRBV10-3 and TRBJ2-5, with 10 nucleotides matching TRBD2. Germline CDR1 ENHRY, CDR2 SYGVKD. The CDR3 contains 18 residues. V dropped 0 bases and J dropped 4; count of bases not matched to a gene: 11. CDR3 amino acids: CAISESKVAGGSRETQYF. The CDR3 DNA reads TGTGCCATCAGTGAGTCGAAGGTAGCGGGAGGATCCCGAGAGACCCAGTACTTC.

Comment on this clonotype: Mismatch with germline at one junction end may stem from a read error. V gene TRBV5-1 combines with J gene TRBJ1-1; D is undetermined. Germline V gene sequence: CDR1 SGHRS, CDR2 YFSETQ. This CDR3 has 13 residues. CDR3 sequence: CASSLEGNAEAFF. The CDR3 DNA sequence: TGCGCCAGCAGCTTGGAAGGGAACGCTGAAGCTTTCTTT.

This chain connects TRBV9 to TRBJ2-2; D assignment may be TRBD1 or TRBD2 (6 bases each). This CDR3 comprises 17 residues. V lost 0 bases and J lost 2, with 14 bases in between. The germline CDR1 and CDR2 sequences are SGDLS and YYNGEE. The CDR3 loop reads CASSVEGGNSNTGELFF. The CDR3 nucleotides are TGTGCCAGCAGCGTAGAGGGGGGCAATTCCAACACCGGGGAGCTGTTTTTT.

There are a few counts of this clonotype. The chain links TRBV4-3 to TRBJ2-1, with D uncertain. Germline CDR1 and CDR2: LGHNA and YSLEER. V dropped 0 bases and J dropped 9 bases, with 12 bases sitting between them. CDR3 length equals 14 residues. CDR3 residues: CASSQDASLGEQFF. CDR3 bases: TGCGCCAGCAGCCAAGATGCTAGTCTGGGTGAGCAGTTCTTC.

The rearrangement uses TRBV7-2 and TRBJ2-1; D ambiguous. The CDR3 has 13 residues. Deletions cut 1 base from V and 13 bases from J, with 14 bases between. Germline V gene lookup returns CDR1 SGHTA and CDR2 FQGNSA. CDR3 bases: TGTGCCAGCAGCTTAGTGGGCGAATACGTTCAGTTCTTC. Translation: CASSLVGEYVQFF. Supplemented by reference TRBV7-2 and TRBJ2-1, the full variable domain reads GAGVSQSPSNKVTEKGKDVELRCDPISGHTALYWYRQSLGQGLEFLIYFQGNSAPDKSGLPSDRFSAERTGGSVSTLTIQRTQQEDSAVYLCASSLVGEYVQFFGPGTRLTVL.

This clonotype has only a few counts. The chain is built from TRBV6-1 and TRBJ2-7, with unresolved D. Trimming cost V 1 base and J 3 bases, with 10 bases left between them. Germline-derived CDR1 and CDR2 are MNHNS and SASEGT. CDR3 length: 14 residues. The CDR3 region has the DNA TGTGCCAGCAGTGAAGTTAGCAAGCTCTACGAGCAGTACTTC. Translating gives CASSEVSKLYEQYF.

This chain joins TRBV11-2 and TRBJ2-5; unclear D gene. V lost 0 bases, J lost 3 bases, and 11 bases lay in between. Germline CDR1 is SGHAT and CDR2 is FQNNGV. This CDR3 has 15 residues. Here the CDR3 reads CASSLDLRQKETQYF. The CDR3 bases are TGTGCCAGCAGCTTAGATCTAAGGCAGAAAGAGACCCAGTACTTC.

Worth noting for this clonotype: Given a much more abundant clone one base away, this may be a read error. The chain has TRBV11-2 and TRBJ1-3; D not certain. Germline CDR1 SGHAT, CDR2 FQNNGV. The CDR3 contains 13 residues. The V end was cut by 2 bases, the J end by 2 bases, with 4 bases between. The CDR3 region is CASSLNAGNTIYF. The DNA for the CDR3 is TGTGCCAGCAGCTTAAACGCTGGAAACACCATATATTTT.

This chain links TRBV20-1 with TRBJ2-7; 7 bases map to TRBD2. The length of the CDR3 is 16 residues. Germline CDR1 and CDR2: DFQATT and SNEGSKA (reference sequence). The ends lost 5 bases at V and 3 bases at J; junction bases unmatched: 16. The CDR3 DNA reads TGCAGTGCTCCCCCTTCTCCTGGGGGACTAAGCTACGAGCAGTACTTC. It yields the protein CSAPPSPGGLSYEQYF.

The rearrangement links TRBV9 to TRBJ1-2; D remains ambiguous. There are 11 residues in the CDR3. The germline V gene has CDR1 SGDLS and CDR2 YYNGEE. Trimming removed 4 bases at V and 8 bases at J, with 9 bases between. The CDR3 protein is CASSPSVGYTF. The CDR3 bases are TGTGCCAGCAGCCCGAGTGTCGGCTACACCTTC.

The genes are TRBV5-1 and TRBJ2-5; TRBD2 agrees at 13 bases. V lost 0 bases and J lost 1; bases outside the gene matches: 6. Germline assignment: CDR1 SGHRS and CDR2 YFSETQ. The CDR3 contains 18 residues. The CDR3 spells CASSLGEWTSGGQETQYF. The CDR3 region has the DNA TGCGCCAGCAGCTTGGGTGAATGGACTAGCGGGGGCCAAGAGACCCAGTACTTC.

This chain uses TRBV29-1 with TRBJ2-1; D is possibly TRBD2 (5 bases). TRBJ2-7 matches the DNA end more closely, so the J call is doubtful. Germline CDR1 reads SQVTM; CDR2 reads ANQGSEA. The CDR3 spans 14 residues. DNA for the CDR3: TGCAGCGTTGATAGGGCGGGCTCCTACAATGAGCAGTACTTC. Protein sequence: CSVDRAGSYNEQYF.

This clonotype came up a few times. The CDR3 nucleotides are TGCAGCGTATCCAGAATGAACACTGAAGCTTTCTTT. This translates into CSVSRMNTEAFF. The chain employs TRBV29-1 and TRBJ1-1; D unclear. The CDR3 sequence is 12 residues long. Germline V gene lookup returns CDR1 SQVTM and CDR2 ANQGSEA. V shed 6 bases and J shed 0 bases, with 8 bases lying between them.

This chain connects TRBV7-9 to TRBJ2-7; 8 bases match TRBD2. Trimming cost V 3 bases and J 0 bases; bases outside gene matches: 4. Germline V lookup: CDR1 SEHNR, CDR2 FQNEAQ (reference sequence). This CDR3 contains 15 residues. In nucleotides, the CDR3 is TGTGCCAGCAGCTTGGTGACTAGCGTCTCCTACGAGCAGTACTTC. Residues: CASSLVTSVSYEQYF.

A word on this clonotype: This may arise from a read error, as a much more abundant clone is one base away. V is TRBV12-3 or TRBV12-4 and J is TRBJ1-2; 7 positions match TRBD1. The CDR3 loop spans 13 amino acids. CDR3 coding DNA: TGTGCCGGCAGTTTCGGGACAGACTATGGCTACACCTTC. It translates to CAGSFGTDYGYTF.

This clonotype has only a few counts. The chain links TRBV19 to TRBJ2-3; perhaps TRBD2 as D (6 bases). The germline V and J ends were trimmed by 6 bases and 1 base, with 11 bases remaining between them. The germline V gene has CDR1 LNHDA and CDR2 SQIVND (reference sequence). The CDR3 extends over 14 amino acids. CDR3 sequence: CASSGDFGTDTQYF. CDR3 DNA sequence: TGTGCCAGTAGCGGGGACTTCGGCACAGATACGCAGTATTTT.

This clonotype has only a few counts. This sequence joins TRBV12-5 and TRBJ2-2; D remains unclear. Per germline, CDR1 LGHNT and CDR2 FRNRAP. Trimming took 7 bases from V and 7 from J, leaving 10 bases between them. The CDR3 extends over 12 amino acids. The CDR3 is CASALEIGELFF. The CDR3 bases are TGTGCTAGTGCTCTCGAAATCGGGGAGCTGTTTTTT.

The chain recombines TRBV27 with TRBJ2-3, with D perhaps TRBD2 (6 bases). The CDR3 loop spans 13 amino acids. The V end was cut by 7 bases, the J end by 2 bases, with 10 bases between. Looked up from germline, CDR1 is MNHEY and CDR2 is SMNVEV (reference sequence). Here the CDR3 reads CASKGLITDTQYF. CDR3 in DNA: TGTGCCAGCAAGGGACTCATCACAGATACGCAGTATTTT.

This clonotype was found a few times. V is TRBV4-3 and J is TRBJ2-1; D perhaps matches TRBD1 (6 bases). Trimming shortened V by 0 bases and J by 7 bases, and 19 bases separated the two germline ends. Germline assignment: CDR1 LGHNA and CDR2 YSLEER. The CDR3 sequence is 17 residues long. The CDR3 protein is CASSQELGTPWGNEQFF. The CDR3 DNA sequence: TGCGCCAGCAGCCAAGAGTTGGGGACACCTTGGGGAAATGAGCAGTTCTTC.

Concerning this clonotype itself: Given a much more abundant clone one base away, this may be a read error. This chain connects TRBV7-2 to TRBJ1-5, with 7 bases aligning to TRBD1. Germline V gene lookup returns CDR1 SGHTA and CDR2 FQGNSA. The CDR3 consists of 14 residues. CDR3 residues: CASSGDSRNQLQHF. CDR3 bases: TGTGCCAGCAGCGGGGACAGCCGCAATCAGCTCCAGCATTTT.

The CDR3 DNA sequence: TGCAGCGTTGGGACAGGGATGGTTACTGAGCAGTTCTTC. It yields the protein CSVGTGMVTEQFF. The chain carries TRBV29-1 and TRBJ2-1; TRBD1 matches 8 bases. This CDR3 contains 13 residues. CDR1 and CDR2 from the germline V gene are SQVTM and ANQGSEA. V shed 4 bases and J 9 bases; nucleotides not matched to a gene: 8.

The V and J genes are TRBV4-1 and TRBJ1-1, with 8 nucleotides matching TRBD1. The CDR3 runs to 14 residues. The ends lost 3 bases at V and 3 bases at J; junction bases unmatched: 3. Germline-derived CDR1 and CDR2 are MGHRA and YSYEKL. In nucleotides, the CDR3 is TGCGCCAGCAGCCACCACAGGGGGGACACTGAAGCTTTCTTT. Its protein product is CASSHHRGDTEAFF.